This note documents a single T cell receptor (beta chain) sequence. This specimen belongs to a study of control samples from healthy donors and cancer patients. TCRdb's copy holds only in-frame clones and misses some; the assay was immunoSEQ multiplex PCR. Seen here are about 120,000 clones, approximately 88% observed once, and the top ten hold less than 4%. This CDR3 comprises 14 residues. Germline CDR1 and CDR2: LGHNA and YSLEER. Trimming shortened V by 0 bases and J by 2 bases, and 8 bases separated the two germline ends. The chain recombines TRBV4-3 with TRBJ2-7, with D possibly TRBD1 on 6 matching bases. The receptor was isolated from a man aged 40-49 years in good health. The sequenced sample consisted of blood. The CDR3 sequence: CASSQEQGPYEQYF. The CDR3 DNA reads TGCGCCAGCAGCCAAGAACAGGGCCCCTACGAGCAGTACTTC.